Listed below are T cell receptor beta chains from one sample, sequenced in a study of OX40 agonist ivuxolimab in advanced cancers. Sequenced by immunoSEQ multiplex PCR; TCRdb stores in-frame clones only, minus some. The table includes over 90,000 clones, around 87% detected once. The sequenced sample was CD4+ or CD8+ T cells sorted from blood, obtained in a trial of the OX40 agonist ivuxolimab. The source is an adult with an advanced solid tumor such as melanoma, head and neck, liver or kidney cancer. Both conserved end residues are part of each CDR3. Fields, in order: D gene, V gene, clone size, J gene, CDR3 DNA, CDR3 protein. The D gene is left open where the match is weak. Clone size is stated in some rows and not others, as once, few, many or a class when expanded.

D: TRBD2
V: TRBV6-6
size: .
J: TRBJ2-3
DNA: TGTGCCAGCAGGGATAGCGGGGGGGCCACAGATACGCAGTATTTT
CDR3: CASRDSGGATDTQYF

D: .
V: TRBV5-1
size: .
J: TRBJ2-3
DNA: TGCGCCAGCAGCTTGGTCGGTAGGGCGGGCCGGAGTAGCACAGATACGCAGTATTTT
CDR3: CASSLVGRAGRSSTDTQYF

D: TRBD1
V: TRBV5-1
size: .
J: TRBJ2-2
DNA: TGCGCCAGCAGCGGGCTGGCGCAGGGGGCTCCCGGGGAGCTGTTTTTT
CDR3: CASSGLAQGAPGELFF

D: .
V: TRBV21-1
size: .
J: TRBJ1-2
DNA: TGTGCCAGCAGCAATAGGGGAGGGGGTTTGGGAAACGACTACTATGGCTACACCTTC
CDR3: CASSNRGGGLGNDYYGYTF

D: TRBD1
V: TRBV19
size: .
J: TRBJ1-6
DNA: TGTGCCAGCCGCATGGACAGGGATAATTCACCCCTCCACTTT
CDR3: CASRMDRDNSPLHF

D: TRBD1
V: TRBV10-3
size: .
J: TRBJ2-5
DNA: TGTGCCATCAGTGAAACAGGGGACCAAGAGACCCAGTACTTC
CDR3: CAISETGDQETQYF

D: TRBD1
V: TRBV29-1
size: .
J: TRBJ2-7
DNA: TGCAGCGTTGGCAGGGGGAACTACGAGCAGTACTTC
CDR3: CSVGRGNYEQYF

D: .
V: TRBV18
size: .
J: TRBJ2-7
DNA: TGTGCCAGCTCACCACAATCCGCAGGGCTGTATAACGAGCAGTACTTC
CDR3: CASSPQSAGLYNEQYF

D: TRBD1
V: TRBV28
size: .
J: TRBJ1-1
DNA: TGTGCCAGCAGCCGACAGGGGGCAGGCTTTATGAACACTGAAGCTTTCTTT
CDR3: CASSRQGAGFMNTEAFF

D: .
V: TRBV6-1
size: .
J: TRBJ2-7
DNA: TGTGCCAGCATCCGAAAGCCGGACGAGCAGTACTTC
CDR3: CASIRKPDEQYF

D: .
V: TRBV29-1
size: .
J: TRBJ2-1
DNA: TGCAGCGTTGAAGAAGGGCATAGGAAGAGCTTCTCCTACAATGAGCAGTTCTTC
CDR3: CSVEEGHRKSFSYNEQFF

D: TRBD1
V: TRBV5-1
size: .
J: TRBJ2-2
DNA: TGCGCCAGCAGCTCCCCCCAGGGGGACACCGGGGAGCTGTTTTTT
CDR3: CASSSPQGDTGELFF

D: TRBD1
V: TRBV19
size: .
J: TRBJ2-1
DNA: TGTGCCAGTAGTATCGACAGCGGACAGGTCTCCTACAATGAGCAGTTCTTC
CDR3: CASSIDSGQVSYNEQFF

D: .
V: TRBV10-3
size: .
J: TRBJ2-3
DNA: TGTGCCATCATAAACAGGGGCACAGATACGCAGTATTTT
CDR3: CAIINRGTDTQYF

D: .
V: TRBV29-1
size: .
J: TRBJ2-5
DNA: TGCAGCGCTGGGACCCACTCGGGGGAGACCCAGTACTTC
CDR3: CSAGTHSGETQYF

D: .
V: TRBV28
size: .
J: TRBJ2-7
DNA: TGTGCCAGCAGTTTTTCAGCTACCTACGAGCAGTACTTC
CDR3: CASSFSATYEQYF

D: .
V: TRBV29-1
size: .
J: TRBJ2-3
DNA: TGCAGCGTGGGGCAGGGTCTTGGCACAGATACGCAGTATTTT
CDR3: CSVGQGLGTDTQYF

D: TRBD1
V: TRBV29-1
size: .
J: TRBJ1-6
DNA: TGCAGCGTTCAGGGACAGCCTAATTCACCCCTCCACTTT
CDR3: CSVQGQPNSPLHF

D: TRBD1
V: TRBV19
size: few
J: TRBJ2-5
DNA: TGTGCCAGTAGTATCGGGACAGGGAGGGAGACCCAGTACTTC
CDR3: CASSIGTGRETQYF

D: .
V: TRBV6-1
size: .
J: TRBJ1-5
DNA: TGTGCCAGCAGTGAAGCGGGACGGTGGCCCCAGCATTTT
CDR3: CASSEAGRWPQHF